These 20 T cell receptor beta chains were sequenced from one sample in a study of human T cells and chemical hapten exposure. Each CDR3 protein gets one entry after TCRdb re-called the RACE reads with MiXCR. The table lists under 300,000 distinct CDR3 sequences, about 9% of them singletons. The time point: pre-sensitization, week 0. Treatment specified: therapeutic diphenylcyclopropenone sensitization with weekly scalp DPC. The specimen was whole blood, collected in connection with sensitization to the hapten diphenylcyclopropenone (DPC). These receptors were collected from a woman aged 40 to 50 with alopecia areata. Some clones in this sample may be carry-over from other donors' samples.

The chain is built from TRBV4-1 and TRBJ2-1; possibly TRBD2 for D (5 bases). The V end was cut by 4 bases, the J end by 6 bases, with 19 bases between. The CDR3 spans 16 residues. Germline CDR1 is MGHRA and CDR2 is YSYEKL. The CDR3 spells CASSPNPSLEVNEQFF. CDR3 coding DNA: TGCGCCAGCAGCCCCAATCCATCCTTGGAGGTCAATGAGCAGTTCTTC.

This clonotype was detected only a few times. The chain recombines TRBV11-1 with TRBJ2-1; TRBD1 aligns across 11 bases. The germline gives CDR1 SGHAT, CDR2 FQDESV (reference sequence). J lost 8 bases, V lost 5 bases, and 14 bases had no gene match. CDR3 length equals 17 residues. The CDR3 loop is CASSQGTGTGGQDEQFF. CDR3 bases: TGTGCCAGCAGCCAAGGGACCGGGACAGGGGGGCAGGATGAGCAGTTCTTC.

The chain employs TRBV28 and TRBJ2-2; D uncertain. CDR3 length: 13 residues. V was trimmed by 8 bases and J by 5 bases, leaving 12 bases between them. Germline V CDR1 and CDR2: MDHEN, SYDVKM. The CDR3 spells CASGVYLTGELFF. In nucleotides, the CDR3 is TGTGCCAGCGGCGTTTATCTAACCGGGGAGCTGTTTTTT.

This clonotype was detected a few times. V gene TRBV6-5 combines with J gene TRBJ1-1, with a weak D call TRBD1 (5 bases). CDR1 and CDR2 (germline): MNHEY, SVGAGI. Trimming shortened V by 10 bases and J by 1 base, and 16 bases separated the two germline ends. This CDR3 is built from 14 residues. As DNA, the CDR3 is TGTGCCACCCTCAGGGCAGGGTGGAACACTGAAGCTTTCTTT. As protein: CATLRAGWNTEAFF.

This clonotype was seen at least ten times. V usage is TRBV5-6 and J usage is TRBJ1-5; 12 bases agree with TRBD1. The V gene's germline CDR1 is SGHDT and CDR2 YYEEEE. The CDR3 totals 16 residues. V gave up 4 bases and J gave up 5 bases; unmatched junction bases: 7. The CDR3 nucleotides read TGTGCCAGCAGCAGGACCGGGACAGGGGGCTATCAGCCCCAGCATTTT. Its translation is CASSRTGTGGYQPQHF.

The rearrangement uses TRBV7-9 and TRBJ1-4; no clear D. Germline CDR1 is SEHNR and CDR2 is FQNEAQ (reference sequence). V gave up 7 bases and J gave up 8 bases, with 14 bases separating them. The CDR3 is 13 amino acids. CDR3 sequence: CASNMGSPEKLFF. As DNA, the CDR3 is TGTGCCAGCAACATGGGATCCCCCGAAAAACTGTTTTTT.

The chain links TRBV12-3 or TRBV12-4 to TRBJ2-3; 8 bases map to TRBD1. The CDR3 covers 14 residues. The V and J ends lost 6 bases and 4 bases, in that order; junction bases with no gene match: 6. The CDR3 sequence is CASSRQGWADTQYF. CDR3 DNA sequence: TGTGCCAGCAGCCGACAGGGGTGGGCAGATACGCAGTATTTT.

This clonotype was counted at least ten times. The J gene is TRBJ1-2, the V gene TRBV28, with 7 bases aligning to TRBD1. The junction had 10 bases not matched to a gene; V was cut back by 3 bases and J by 0 bases. The CDR3 is 17 amino acids. In germline, CDR1 is MDHEN, CDR2 SYDVKM. The CDR3 DNA reads TGTGCCAGCAGTTTCGGCAGGGGGGTAACAGCTAACTATGGCTACACCTTC. It translates to CASSFGRGVTANYGYTF.

This clonotype was detected a few times. The V gene is TRBV4-3, the J gene TRBJ1-2; TRBD1 agrees at 8 bases. The CDR3 has 17 residues. V lost 0 bases, J lost 5 bases, and 11 bases stayed unmatched. The V gene's germline CDR1 is LGHNA and CDR2 YSLEER. The CDR3 region has the DNA TGCGCCAGCAGCCAAGATGGGCAGGGGGCATTCCCATATGGCTACACCTTC. Translating it yields CASSQDGQGAFPYGYTF.

This clonotype is medium-sized within its sample. The rearrangement uses TRBV24-1 and TRBJ2-5; D may be TRBD2 (5 bases). Deletions cut 1 base from V and 4 bases from J, with 15 bases between. Germline V gives CDR1 KGHDR, CDR2 SFDVKD. This CDR3 region has 16 residues. CDR3: CATSDFTEGFRETQYF. In DNA form, the CDR3 reads TGTGCCACCAGTGATTTCACAGAGGGTTTCAGAGAGACCCAGTACTTC.

The V gene is TRBV7-9, the J gene TRBJ1-3, with D perhaps TRBD1 (5 bases). In germline, CDR1 is SEHNR, CDR2 FQNEAQ (reference sequence). The CDR3 totals 15 residues. The V gene lost 3 bases and the J gene lost 3 bases, with 12 bases spanning the gap. The DNA for the CDR3 is TGTGCCAGCAGCTTTTTATCAGGGAATGGAAACACCATATATTTT. Its translation: CASSFLSGNGNTIYF.

This clonotype was seen more than once but under ten times. V is TRBV20-1 and J is TRBJ2-5; D possibly matches TRBD1 or TRBD2 (5 bases each). Trimming cost V 3 bases and J 4 bases, with 9 bases left between them. Germline V gene lookup returns CDR1 DFQATT and CDR2 SNEGSKA (reference sequence). The CDR3 sequence is 12 residues long. The CDR3 loop reads CSARGDRETQYF. CDR3 sequence (DNA): TGCAGTGCTAGGGGGGATAGAGAGACCCAGTACTTC.

The chain links TRBV4-2 to TRBJ2-7, with TRBD2 matching over 8 bases. This CDR3 is 15 amino acids long. Trimming removed 3 bases from V and 4 bases from J; junction bases left unmatched: 8. Germline V gives CDR1 LGHNA, CDR2 YNFKEQ. For the CDR3, the DNA is TGTGCCAGCAGCCATCGGACTAGCCAACAGTACGAGCAGTACTTC. It specifies CASSHRTSQQYEQYF.

The DNA of the CDR3 is TGCGCCAGCAGCCAGACAGGGGGAGTTTCTACCTACGAGCAGTACTTC. As protein: CASSQTGGVSTYEQYF. This sequence joins TRBV4-1 and TRBJ2-7, with 9 nucleotides matching TRBD1. The CDR3 is made up of 16 amino acids. Per germline, CDR1 MGHRA and CDR2 YSYEKL. With 3 bases clipped from V and 2 bases from J, the junction kept 8 bases outside the gene matches.

V is TRBV28 and J is TRBJ1-4; D is unresolved. Germline V lookup: CDR1 MDHEN, CDR2 SYDVKM. V lost 5 bases to trimming and J lost 4 bases, with 14 bases between them. The CDR3 totals 15 residues. The CDR3 spells CASSMINRNNEKLFF. CDR3 DNA sequence: TGTGCCAGCAGTATGATCAACAGAAATAATGAAAAACTGTTTTTT. The variable domain in full, completed from reference TRBV28 and TRBJ1-4, reads DVKVTQSSRYLVKRTGEKVFLECVQDMDHENMFWYRQDPGLGLRLIYFSYDVKMKEKGDIPEGYSVSREKKERFSLILESASTNQTSMYLCASSMINRNNEKLFFGSGTQLSVL.

The sample holds many counts of this clonotype. The rearrangement links TRBV5-1 to TRBJ1-3; D is undetermined. With 0 bases removed from V and 0 bases from J, the gap between germline ends came to 4 bases. The germline V gene encodes CDR1 SGHRS and CDR2 YFSETQ. This CDR3 has 14 amino acids. CDR3 bases: TGCGCCAGCAGCTTGGGGGACTCTGGAAACACCATATATTTT. Protein product: CASSLGDSGNTIYF. Filled out from reference TRBV5-1 and TRBJ1-3, the complete variable domain reads KAGVTQTPRYLIKTRGQQVTLSCSPISGHRSVSWYQQTPGQGLQFLFEYFSETQRNKGNFPGRFSGRQFSNSRSEMNVSTLELGDSALYLCASSLGDSGNTIYFGEGSWLTVV.

In this sample, this clonotype turned up many times. The chain is built from TRBV20-1 and TRBJ1-5; 7 bases agree with TRBD1. The CDR3 contains 16 residues. In germline, CDR1 is DFQATT, CDR2 SNEGSKA (reference sequence). J lost 7 bases, V lost 4 bases, and 16 bases had no gene match. CDR3: CSATQPPTGKGQPQHF. In DNA, the CDR3 is TGCAGTGCTACCCAACCCCCGACAGGGAAGGGACAGCCCCAGCATTTT.

This clonotype turned up a few times. The chain employs TRBV24-1 and TRBJ2-2; D ambiguous. Germline V gene data show CDR1 as KGHDR and CDR2 as SFDVKD. The CDR3 sequence is 13 residues long. The V and J ends lost 5 bases and 3 bases respectively, with 6 bases between them. The CDR3 protein is CATSGRDTGELFF. CDR3 bases: TGTGCCACCAGTGGCCGGGACACCGGGGAGCTGTTTTTT.

This clonotype was seen a few times. This rearrangement joins TRBV5-1 to TRBJ2-7; perhaps TRBD2 as D (5 bases). Germline CDR1 reads SGHRS; CDR2 reads YFSETQ. Deletions cut 4 bases from V and 2 bases from J, with 10 bases between. The CDR3 sequence is 13 residues long. As DNA, the CDR3 is TGCGCCAGCAGCCTGCTCGGGGCCTACGAGCAGTACTTC. Encoded protein: CASSLLGAYEQYF.

This clonotype was detected a few times. The V and J genes are TRBV29-1 and TRBJ1-5, with 9 bases that match TRBD1. CDR1 SQVTM and CDR2 ANQGSEA come from the germline V gene. The CDR3 is 14 residues long. The V segment lost 6 bases and the J segment 1 base; nucleotides outside the gene matches: 4. CDR3 amino acids: CSVAQGASNQPQHF. DNA of the CDR3: TGCAGCGTCGCACAGGGGGCGAGCAATCAGCCCCAGCATTTT.